The rows below give T cell receptor beta chains drawn from one sample of a study of Tregs in tolerant kidney transplant recipients. Their target antigens are unknown. TCRdb's table, derived via immunoSEQ multiplex PCR, lists solely in-frame clones and lacks some. The data contain more than 4,000 clones, about 40% of them seen just once; the ten biggest clones take up 6%. The sequenced sample consisted of CD8+ T cells from blood cultured with allogeneic cells. These receptor sequences come from a human donor in good health. Each CDR3 is given with its conserved first and last residue. The order of the fields is J gene, clone size, V gene, D gene, CDR3 protein, CDR3 DNA. The D gene is left open where the match is weak. The size field is filled for only some rows; it gives once, few, many or a size class.

J: TRBJ2-3
size: NA
V: TRBV10-1
D: NA
CDR3: CASSESISGGRHYTQYF
DNA: TGCGCCAGCAGTGAGTCGATCTCGGGGGGCCGGCACTATACGCAGTATTTT

J: TRBJ2-3
size: few
V: TRBV4-3
D: NA
CDR3: CASSPRRVADTQYF
DNA: TGCGCCAGCAGCCCCCGACGGGTAGCGGATACGCAGTATTTT

J: TRBJ2-2
size: NA
V: TRBV10-3
D: TRBD2
CDR3: CAIRDWRGIATGELFF
DNA: TGTGCCATCAGGGATTGGCGGGGGATCGCCACCGGGGAGCTGTTTTTT

J: TRBJ2-3
size: NA
V: TRBV9
D: NA
CDR3: CASSHYGGGGAGADTQYF
DNA: TGTGCCAGCAGCCACTACGGGGGAGGGGGGGCCGGGGCAGATACGCAGTATTTT

J: TRBJ1-2
size: NA
V: TRBV27
D: NA
CDR3: CASSLTPYNYGYTF
DNA: TGTGCCAGCAGCCTGACACCTTATAACTATGGCTACACCTTC

J: TRBJ2-1
size: few
V: TRBV7-8
D: NA
CDR3: CASSPVGGGEQFF
DNA: TGTGCCAGCAGCCCTGTGGGGGGCGGTGAGCAGTTCTTC

J: TRBJ2-7
size: NA
V: TRBV4-1
D: TRBD1
CDR3: CASSRDTGGPYEQYF
DNA: TGCGCCAGCAGCCGAGACACAGGGGGGCCCTACGAGCAGTACTTC

J: TRBJ2-1
size: NA
V: TRBV11-3
D: NA
CDR3: CASSSRDFSYNEQFF
DNA: TGTGCCAGCAGCTCCCGGGACTTCTCCTACAATGAGCAGTTCTTC

J: TRBJ1-1
size: NA
V: TRBV5-3
D: NA
CDR3: CASSRIRRRGAFF
DNA: TGTGCCAGCAGCCGGATTCGCCGTCGGGGAGCTTTCTTT

J: TRBJ1-5
size: large
V: TRBV7-9
D: TRBD1
CDR3: CASSQSDRGNQPQHF
DNA: TGTGCCAGCAGCCAATCCGACAGGGGGAATCAGCCCCAGCATTTT

J: TRBJ2-5
size: medium-sized
V: TRBV21-1
D: NA
CDR3: CASSAPHERQETQYF
DNA: TGTGCCAGCAGCGCTCCGCATGAAAGACAAGAGACCCAGTACTTC

J: TRBJ2-7
size: large
V: TRBV6-4
D: NA
CDR3: CAIPQIHSKCPHEQYF
DNA: TGTGCCATCCCCCAGATCCACAGTAAATGCCCCCACGAGCAGTACTTC

J: TRBJ2-1
size: few
V: TRBV9
D: NA
CDR3: CASTPRDAAYNEQFF
DNA: TGTGCCAGCACCCCGAGGGACGCGGCCTACAATGAGCAGTTCTTC

J: TRBJ1-3
size: medium-sized
V: TRBV5-1
D: NA
CDR3: CASSLGYREPSGNTIYF
DNA: TGCGCCAGCAGCTTGGGATACAGAGAACCCTCTGGAAACACCATATATTTT

J: TRBJ1-1
size: NA
V: TRBV30
D: NA
CDR3: CAWSVLSEAGDSTEAFF
DNA: TGTGCCTGGAGTGTACTATCGGAGGCAGGGGATTCCACTGAAGCTTTCTTT

J: TRBJ1-1
size: medium-sized
V: TRBV19
D: NA
CDR3: CASSPGFEAFF
DNA: TGTGCCAGTAGTCCAGGGTTTGAAGCTTTCTTT

J: TRBJ2-1
size: medium-sized
V: TRBV4-3
D: NA
CDR3: CASSVDRTSYNEQFF
DNA: TGCGCCAGCAGCGTGGACAGAACCTCCTACAATGAGCAGTTCTTC

J: TRBJ2-7
size: medium-sized
V: TRBV9
D: TRBD2
CDR3: CASSPSGSSYEQYF
DNA: TGTGCCAGCAGCCCCAGCGGGAGCTCCTACGAGCAGTACTTC

J: TRBJ2-2
size: NA
V: TRBV7-8
D: TRBD2
CDR3: CASNLAEGGLARNTGELFF
DNA: TGTGCCAGCAACTTAGCTGAGGGGGGACTAGCAAGGAACACCGGGGAGCTGTTTTTT

J: TRBJ1-3
size: few
V: TRBV9
D: TRBD1
CDR3: CASAEGASGNTIYF
DNA: TGTGCCAGCGCGGAGGGGGCATCTGGAAACACCATATATTTT

J: TRBJ1-1
size: NA
V: TRBV5-1
D: TRBD1
CDR3: CASSLEAPGTGTEAFF
DNA: TGCGCCAGCAGCTTGGAGGCCCCCGGGACAGGGACTGAAGCTTTCTTT

J: TRBJ2-1
size: NA
V: TRBV11-3
D: TRBD2
CDR3: CASSLGLANEQFF
DNA: TGTGCCAGCAGCCTAGGACTAGCCAATGAGCAGTTCTTC

J: TRBJ2-7
size: NA
V: TRBV2
D: TRBD2
CDR3: CASSVSSGGAGSEQYF
DNA: TGTGCCAGCAGCGTCTCTAGCGGGGGGGCCGGAAGCGAGCAGTACTTC

J: TRBJ1-1
size: NA
V: TRBV11-2
D: NA
CDR3: CASSFTTTEAFF
DNA: TGTGCCAGCAGCTTCACGACCACTGAAGCTTTCTTT

J: TRBJ2-1
size: many
V: TRBV6-5
D: NA
CDR3: CASSFSRRSGNEQFF
DNA: TGTGCCAGCAGTTTCTCACGCCGGAGCGGGAATGAGCAGTTCTTC

J: TRBJ2-5
size: many
V: TRBV11-3
D: NA
CDR3: CASSARLDRVPETQYF
DNA: TGTGCCAGCAGCGCCCGACTAGATAGAGTCCCAGAGACCCAGTACTTC

J: TRBJ1-2
size: NA
V: TRBV4-2
D: NA
CDR3: CASSPLPGPNPYGYTF
DNA: TGTGCCAGCAGCCCACTTCCGGGACCCAACCCCTATGGCTACACCTTC

J: TRBJ2-7
size: medium-sized
V: TRBV7-6
D: TRBD2
CDR3: CASSLSGGLDEQYF
DNA: TGTGCCAGCAGCCTTAGCGGGGGGCTCGACGAGCAGTACTTC

J: TRBJ2-1
size: NA
V: TRBV6-6
D: NA
CDR3: CASSSVLSYNEQFF
DNA: TGTGCCAGCAGCTCCGTACTCTCCTACAATGAGCAGTTCTTC

J: TRBJ1-1
size: NA
V: TRBV11-2
D: NA
CDR3: CASSLVAENTEAFF
DNA: TGTGCCAGCAGCTTAGTGGCAGAGAACACTGAAGCTTTCTTT

J: TRBJ1-1
size: NA
V: TRBV27
D: NA
CDR3: CASSFGRGGTEAFF
DNA: TGTGCCAGCAGTTTTGGCAGGGGAGGGACTGAAGCTTTCTTT

J: TRBJ1-2
size: medium-sized
V: TRBV28
D: TRBD1
CDR3: CASSFYRGSGGYTF
DNA: TGTGCCAGCAGTTTCTACAGGGGTTCTGGTGGCTACACCTTC

J: TRBJ1-6
size: few
V: TRBV7-3
D: NA
CDR3: CASSLLSSYNSPLHF
DNA: TGTGCCAGCAGCTTGTTAAGCTCCTATAATTCACCCCTCCACTTT

J: TRBJ2-7
size: few
V: TRBV4-3
D: NA
CDR3: CASSQEQASSYEQYF
DNA: TGCGCCAGCAGCCAAGAACAGGCGAGCTCCTACGAGCAGTACTTC

J: TRBJ1-2
size: few
V: TRBV5-6
D: NA
CDR3: CASSLGRGSYGYTF
DNA: TGTGCCAGCAGCTTAGGAAGGGGATCATATGGCTACACCTTC

J: TRBJ1-1
size: large
V: TRBV4-1
D: NA
CDR3: CASSQALGPEAFF
DNA: TGCGCCAGCAGCCAAGCGTTGGGCCCTGAAGCTTTCTTT

J: TRBJ2-7
size: few
V: TRBV28
D: TRBD1
CDR3: CASSLTGGGEQYF
DNA: TGTGCCAGCAGTTTGACAGGGGGGGGCGAGCAGTACTTC

J: TRBJ2-7
size: many
V: TRBV4-2
D: NA
CDR3: CASSQVQGRSYEQYF
DNA: TGTGCCAGCAGCCAAGTGCAGGGGCGATCATACGAGCAGTACTTC

J: TRBJ2-1
size: few
V: TRBV6-1
D: NA
CDR3: CASSVGGNEQFF
DNA: TGTGCCAGCAGCGTCGGCGGAAATGAGCAGTTCTTC

J: TRBJ2-1
size: medium-sized
V: TRBV27
D: NA
CDR3: CASSLSAGSYNEQFF
DNA: TGTGCCAGCAGTTTGAGTGCCGGCTCCTACAATGAGCAGTTCTTC

J: TRBJ1-1
size: medium-sized
V: TRBV6-6
D: TRBD1
CDR3: CASSEGQGAGTEAFF
DNA: TGTGCCAGCAGTGAGGGACAGGGGGCTGGGACTGAAGCTTTCTTT

J: TRBJ1-6
size: once
V: TRBV27
D: NA
CDR3: CASSLNEGTPLHF
DNA: TGTGCCAGCAGTTTAAATGAGGGGACACCCCTCCACTTT

J: TRBJ1-1
size: NA
V: TRBV25-1
D: NA
CDR3: CASSNSNTRWEAFF
DNA: TGTGCCAGCAGTAATTCCAACACCCGGTGGGAAGCTTTCTTT

J: TRBJ2-7
size: NA
V: TRBV7-9
D: TRBD2
CDR3: CASSLASGAYEQYF
DNA: TGTGCCAGCAGCTTAGCTAGCGGGGCCTACGAGCAGTACTTC

J: TRBJ2-5
size: NA
V: TRBV7-9
D: NA
CDR3: CASSFGGGGETQYF
DNA: TGTGCCAGCAGCTTCGGGGGCGGAGGGGAGACCCAGTACTTC

J: TRBJ2-5
size: medium-sized
V: TRBV15
D: NA
CDR3: CATSRDNGDIEYF
DNA: TGTGCCACCAGCAGAGATAACGGGGATATAGAGTACTTC

J: TRBJ2-3
size: medium-sized
V: TRBV30
D: NA
CDR3: CAWGVGSSTDTQYF
DNA: TGTGCCTGGGGGGTGGGGTCTAGCACAGATACGCAGTATTTT

J: TRBJ2-2
size: NA
V: TRBV5-6
D: TRBD2
CDR3: CASSWVAGTSSHAGELFF
DNA: TGTGCCAGCAGCTGGGTAGCGGGAACCAGTAGTCACGCCGGGGAGCTGTTTTTT

J: TRBJ2-7
size: NA
V: TRBV5-4
D: NA
CDR3: CASSQVQGRSYEQYF
DNA: TGTGCCAGCAGCCAAGTGCAGGGGCGATCATACGAGCAGTACTTC

J: TRBJ2-1
size: NA
V: TRBV6-5
D: NA
CDR3: CASSSGTRYNEQFF
DNA: TGTGCCAGCAGTTCCGGGACACGTTACAATGAGCAGTTCTTC

J: TRBJ2-1
size: NA
V: TRBV4-1
D: NA
CDR3: CASSQDPPWDEQFF
DNA: TGCGCCAGCAGCCAAGATCCTCCTTGGGATGAGCAGTTCTTC

J: TRBJ2-7
size: few
V: TRBV7-9
D: NA
CDR3: CASSFVPLPGPSYEQYF
DNA: TGTGCCAGCAGCTTCGTTCCCCTTCCAGGCCCTTCCTACGAGCAGTACTTC